These T cell receptor beta chains were read from a single sample in a study of blood T cell repertoires in COVID-19. Clones were read by immunoSEQ multiplex PCR, and TCRdb kept only the in-frame ones, dropping some. In the table there are fewer than 400,000 clones, roughly 91% of which are singletons. The sample taken for sequencing was PBMCs or T cells enriched from blood (not recorded which). The receptors were gathered from a woman in her 30s who had recovered from COVID-19. CDR3s include the opening cysteine and the closing phenylalanine or tryptophan. The D gene is left open where the match is weak. Some rows mark clone size as missing; the rest say once, few, many or name a class of expanded clone.

D	size	V	J	DNA	CDR3
-	-	TRBV4-2	TRBJ1-3	TGTGCCAGCAGCCTCACGCCGGGGACATCTTCCCAACAGGACACCATATATTTT	CASSLTPGTSSQQDTIYF
TRBD2	-	TRBV18	TRBJ2-7	TGTGCCAGCTCACCACCGCTAGCGGGGACGACCGAGCAGTACTTC	CASSPPLAGTTEQYF
TRBD2	-	TRBV12-5	TRBJ2-1	TGTGCTAGCCTGACCTACCTAGCGGGGGTCTACAATGAGCAGTTCTTC	CASLTYLAGVYNEQFF
TRBD1	-	TRBV2	TRBJ1-1	TGTGCCGGGGTCTCGACAGGGCGGGTCTCTGGGGCTGAAGCTTTCTTT	CAGVSTGRVSGAEAFF
TRBD1	-	TRBV5-4	TRBJ1-2	TGTGCCAGCACCTTGGAACAAGGGACAGGGAATGACTATGGCTACACCTTC	CASTLEQGTGNDYGYTF
TRBD1	-	TRBV18	TRBJ2-5	TGTGCCAGCTCACCCCAGGGGGCGACAGGGTTGGAGACCCAGTACTTC	CASSPQGATGLETQYF
-	-	TRBV15	TRBJ1-4	TGTGCCACCAGCAGAGATCTGGGCCAAACGTCAACTAATGAAAAACTGTTTTTT	CATSRDLGQTSTNEKLFF
-	many	TRBV7-2	TRBJ1-1	TGTGCCAGCAGGAAACAGGGTGCCACTGAAGCTTTCTTT	CASRKQGATEAFF
-	-	TRBV28	TRBJ1-6	TGTGCCAGCAGTTTCCAGGGAAGTTCACCCCTCCACTTT	CASSFQGSSPLHF
TRBD1	-	TRBV29-1	TRBJ1-1	TGCAGCGTACTCCACCGACAGGGTACAACGGTGAACACTGAAGCTTTCTTT	CSVLHRQGTTVNTEAFF
TRBD2	-	TRBV10-2	TRBJ2-1	TGCGCCAGCAGTCAAAGCGGGAGCTCCTACAATGAGCAGTTCTTC	CASSQSGSSYNEQFF
-	-	TRBV19	TRBJ2-7	TGTGCCAGTAGTATCGACGGGGTTCGGCAGTACTTC	CASSIDGVRQYF
-	-	TRBV15	TRBJ2-7	TGTGCCACCAGCAGAGGGGGGGTACTAAGTTCCTACGAGCAGTACTTC	CATSRGGVLSSYEQYF
TRBD1	-	TRBV7-9	TRBJ1-2	TGTGCCAGCAGCGTGACAGGGGGTGGCTACACCTTC	CASSVTGGGYTF
TRBD2	-	TRBV5-4	TRBJ2-7	TGTGCCAGCAGCTTGGTCCCTGGGGTTGGCGGGGGGGCCTACGAGCAGTACTTC	CASSLVPGVGGGAYEQYF
TRBD2	-	TRBV28	TRBJ2-1	TGTGCCAGCAGTTGGACTAGCGGTGACAATGAGCAGTTCTTC	CASSWTSGDNEQFF